The clone carrying this T cell receptor beta chain was recorded at least ten times. The record originates from a study of T cell repertoires in cytomegalovirus infection. V was trimmed by 6 bases and J by 0 bases, leaving 9 bases between them. Germline CDR1 MNHNS, CDR2 SASEGT. The length of the CDR3 is 15 residues. TCRdb recomputed calls from the reads with MiXCR, one row per CDR3 protein. The profile shows about 310,000 distinct CDR3 sequences, 15% to 20% of them singletons. Sequencing used PBMCs. The chain couples TRBV6-1 to TRBJ2-6; D unresolved. This clonotype was sampled from a human donor in good health (CMV status not recorded). Some clones in this sample may be carry-over from other donors' samples. As DNA, the CDR3 is TGTGCCAGCAGCGGGCAGAGCTCTGGGGCCAACGTCCTGACTTTC. Translation gives CASSGQSSGANVLTF.